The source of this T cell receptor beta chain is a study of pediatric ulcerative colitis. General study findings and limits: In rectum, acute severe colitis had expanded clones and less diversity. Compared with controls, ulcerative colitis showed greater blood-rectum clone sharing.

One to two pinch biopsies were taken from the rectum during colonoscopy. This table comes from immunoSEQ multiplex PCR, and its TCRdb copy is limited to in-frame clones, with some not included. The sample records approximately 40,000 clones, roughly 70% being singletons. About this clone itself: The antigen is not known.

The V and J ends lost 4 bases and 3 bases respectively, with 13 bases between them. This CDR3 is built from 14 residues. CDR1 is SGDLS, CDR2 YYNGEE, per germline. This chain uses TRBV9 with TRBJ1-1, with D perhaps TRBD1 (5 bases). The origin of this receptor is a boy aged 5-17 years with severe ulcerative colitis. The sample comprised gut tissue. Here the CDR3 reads CASSPSGGDTEAFF. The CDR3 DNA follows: TGTGCCAGCAGCCCCAGTGGGGGTGACACTGAAGCTTTCTTT.